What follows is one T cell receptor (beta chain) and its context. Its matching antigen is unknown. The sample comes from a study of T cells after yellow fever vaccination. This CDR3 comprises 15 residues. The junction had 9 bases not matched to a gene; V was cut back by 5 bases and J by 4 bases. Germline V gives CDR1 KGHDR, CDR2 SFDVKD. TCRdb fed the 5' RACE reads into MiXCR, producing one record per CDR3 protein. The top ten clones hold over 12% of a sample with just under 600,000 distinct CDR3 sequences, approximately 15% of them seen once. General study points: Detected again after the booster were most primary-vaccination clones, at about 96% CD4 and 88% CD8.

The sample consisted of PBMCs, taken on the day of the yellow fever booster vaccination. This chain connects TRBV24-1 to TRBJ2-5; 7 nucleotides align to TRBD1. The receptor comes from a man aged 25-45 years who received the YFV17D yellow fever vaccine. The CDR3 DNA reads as TGTGCCACCAGTGCCCAGGCAGGGGGAAGAGAGACCCAGTACTTC. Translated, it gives CATSAQAGGRETQYF.